The T cell receptor beta chain under discussion was sequenced for a study of cytomegalovirus exposure and HLA in healthy donors. Primers included in the PCR were 60 Vbeta and 13 Jbeta primers. Repertoires were generated with immunoSEQ multiplex PCR, while TCRdb's copy carries only in-frame clones and drops some. The data hold under 110,000 clones, with around 74% observed a single time. Germline-derived CDR1 and CDR2 are ENHRY and SYGVKD. This CDR3 is built from 14 residues. Trimming pared 3 bases from V and 2 bases from J, leaving 10 bases between. The receptor's source is a woman aged 40 to 55 in good health and CMV-seronegative. Sequencing was done on a sample of PBMCs. The V call is TRBV10-3, the J call TRBJ1-2; D gene uncertain. CDR3 in amino acids: CAISDPDGNYGYTF. CDR3 sequence (DNA): TGTGCCATCAGTGATCCTGACGGGAACTATGGCTACACCTTC.